This T cell receptor (beta chain) is drawn from a study of cytomegalovirus exposure and HLA in healthy donors. The assay was immunoSEQ multiplex PCR, and TCRdb's table has in-frame clones only and misses some. The sample records 150,000 to 200,000 clones, roughly 86% being singletons. The CDR3 runs to 14 residues. The junction had 3 bases not matched to a gene; V was cut back by 7 bases and J by 4 bases. Germline CDR1 SGDLS, CDR2 YYNGEE. General observations from the study: The study flagged about 150 TCR beta chains as cytomegalovirus-associated. Specific recognition of CMV antigens was confirmed in vitro for a few chains (all CMV-associated). Reports described diagnosis of cytomegalovirus status by the classifier as highly specific and sensitive. That first-cohort TCR clusters tended to co-occur in the 100 to 150 validation repertoires was found in a later analysis.

Comment on this clone: Its antigen remains unknown.

This rearrangement joins TRBV9 to TRBJ2-1; 12 bases are a match to TRBD2. The sequencing input was PBMCs. The receptor comes from a man younger than 35 in good health and CMV-seropositive. The chain's CDR3 is CASSGTSGYNEQFF. The CDR3 DNA reads TGTGCCAGCTCTGGGACTAGCGGGTACAATGAGCAGTTCTTC. Looking up the rest from reference TRBV9 and TRBJ2-1 gives the full variable domain: DSGVTQTPKHLITATGQRVTLRCSPRSGDLSVYWYQQSLDQGLQFLIQYYNGEERAKGNILERFSAQQFPDLHSELNLSSLELGDSALYFCASSGTSGYNEQFFGPGTRLTVL.